These 29 T cell receptor beta chains were all obtained from the same sample, sequenced in a study of T cells after yellow fever vaccination. MiXCR, applied by TCRdb to the 5' RACE reads, yields one record per CDR3 protein. The sample lists 300,000 to 400,000 distinct CDR3 sequences, about 12% occurring once. The starting material was CD4+ T cells sorted from PBMCs, obtained 15 days after the yellow fever booster vaccination. The receptors come from a man in his late teens or twenties who received the YFV17D yellow fever vaccine.

In its sample, this clonotype was seen many times. The chain uses TRBV5-8 and TRBJ2-4; D is perhaps TRBD2 (6 bases). Deletions cut 4 bases from V and 5 bases from J, with 16 bases between. Germline CDR1 SGHTS, CDR2 YDEGEE. This CDR3 is built from 15 residues. The CDR3 sequence: CASSLSGGDQNIQYF. In DNA, the CDR3 is TGTGCCAGCAGCCTTTCCGGGGGAGATCAAAACATTCAGTACTTC.

In this sample, this clonotype turned up a few times. V usage is TRBV5-1 and J usage is TRBJ2-2; D gene ambiguous. V was pared by 3 bases and J by 7 bases, with 10 bases between. The CDR3 is 13 amino acids. Germline loops: CDR1 SGHRS, CDR2 YFSETQ. CDR3 sequence: CASSSAAGGELFF. In DNA, the CDR3 is TGCGCCAGCAGCTCGGCGGCCGGCGGGGAGCTGTTTTTT.

V gene TRBV5-4 combines with J gene TRBJ2-7; 10 nucleotides line up with TRBD1. Losses at the gene ends were 4 bases for V and 3 bases for J; bases not matched to a gene: 7. Germline V gene data show CDR1 as SGHNT and CDR2 as YYREEE (reference sequence). The CDR3 has 15 residues. The CDR3 reads CASSRGQGPLYEQYV. The CDR3 DNA reads as TGTGCCAGCAGCCGGGGACAGGGGCCTCTCTACGAGCAGTACGTC.

This clonotype was found a few times. CDR3 sequence: CASNRGGGEDTQYF. DNA of the CDR3: TGTGCCAGCAATCGAGGGGGGGGCGAAGATACGCAGTATTTT. The gene calls are TRBV9 and TRBJ2-3; perhaps TRBD2 as D (7 bases). The CDR3 extends over 14 amino acids. Germline V gene lookup returns CDR1 SGDLS and CDR2 YYNGEE. V lost 6 bases and J 5 bases, leaving 16 bases between the germline ends.

At least ten counts were recorded for this clonotype. The chain couples TRBV20-1 to TRBJ1-5; D may be TRBD1 (5 bases). Germline values: CDR1 DFQATT, CDR2 SNEGSKA (reference sequence). V gave up 4 bases and J gave up 0 bases, with 16 bases separating them. The CDR3 extends over 16 amino acids. CDR3 coding DNA: TGCAGTGCTAAATTATCCTCAGGGATTAGCAATCAGCCCCAGCATTTT. This translates into CSAKLSSGISNQPQHF.

This clonotype was observed at least ten times. The chain uses TRBV7-9 and TRBJ1-1, with TRBD1 as a possible D gene (6 bases). V was cut by 4 bases and J by 6 bases, with 15 bases left in between. Germline V gene lookup returns CDR1 SEHNR and CDR2 FQNEAQ (reference sequence). The CDR3 covers 14 residues. CDR3 amino acids: CASSSVAGEPEAFF. The DNA for the CDR3 is TGTGCCAGCAGCTCGGTTGCAGGGGAGCCTGAAGCTTTCTTT.

This chain joins TRBV9 and TRBJ1-2; no firm D call. Germline CDR1 and CDR2: SGDLS and YYNGEE. Deletions cut 2 bases from V and 4 bases from J, with 12 bases between. The length of the CDR3 is 14 residues. This chain's CDR3 is CASSVSGSGYGYTF. Written as DNA, the CDR3 is TGTGCCAGCAGCGTGTCGGGTTCTGGCTATGGCTACACCTTC. Together with reference TRBV9 and TRBJ1-2, the CDR3 gives the full variable domain: DSGVTQTPKHLITATGQRVTLRCSPRSGDLSVYWYQQSLDQGLQFLIQYYNGEERAKGNILERFSAQQFPDLHSELNLSSLELGDSALYFCASSVSGSGYGYTFGSGTRLTVV.

V usage is TRBV4-3 and J usage is TRBJ2-1; a possible D gene is TRBD1 (6 bases). Germline V lookup: CDR1 LGHNA, CDR2 YSLEER. V was trimmed by 3 bases and J by 5 bases, leaving 11 bases between them. The CDR3 loop spans 14 amino acids. The CDR3: CASSQPGQHNEQFF. The CDR3, as DNA: TGCGCCAGCAGCCAGCCGGGACAACACAATGAGCAGTTCTTC.

The chain employs TRBV4-3 and TRBJ2-4; D ambiguous. V lost 0 bases and J lost 0, with 9 bases in between. The CDR3 runs 16 residues. Germline values: CDR1 LGHNA, CDR2 YSLEER. The CDR3 here is CASSQENSLAKNIQYF. The CDR3 nucleotides are TGCGCCAGCAGCCAAGAGAATAGCTTAGCCAAAAACATTCAGTACTTC.

The J gene is TRBJ2-1, the V gene TRBV30; D unresolved. The CDR3 runs to 17 residues. Germline V gene sequence: CDR1 GTSNPN, CDR2 SVGIG (reference sequence). Trimming removed 3 bases at V and 5 bases at J, with 23 bases between. The CDR3 nucleotides are TGTGCCTGGAGGGCGAGCCCCCGCAGGAAGTCCCACAATGAGCAGTTCTTC. Amino acid sequence: CAWRASPRRKSHNEQFF.

This clonotype was seen only a few times. This rearrangement joins TRBV7-2 to TRBJ2-2; the D is unclear. Germline lookup yields CDR1 SGHTA and CDR2 FQGNSA. Trimming stripped 7 bases from V and 7 bases from J, with 16 bases between. This CDR3 is built from 14 residues. In DNA form, the CDR3 reads TGTGCCAGCACCAGGACGGAACACGGCGGGGAGCTGTTTTTT. Translated: CASTRTEHGGELFF.

The table lists this clonotype with a few counts. The rearrangement uses TRBV10-3 and TRBJ1-2, with TRBD1 matching over 7 bases. The CDR3 has 14 residues. The V segment lost 7 bases and the J segment 7 bases; nucleotides outside the gene matches: 12. The germline gives CDR1 ENHRY, CDR2 SYGVKD. The CDR3 loop is CAITADRTYGGYTF. The CDR3 DNA is TGTGCCATCACTGCGGACAGGACCTATGGTGGCTACACCTTC.

This chain connects TRBV6-5 to TRBJ1-5; 7 nucleotides line up with TRBD1. The CDR3 has 15 residues. CDR1 is MNHEY and CDR2 is SVGAGI in the germline V gene. J was trimmed by 6 bases and V by 6 bases; bases with no gene match: 11. CDR3 DNA sequence: TGTGCCAGCAGACCCACAGGGGCCGCCGGTCAGCCCCAGCATTTT. This encodes CASRPTGAAGQPQHF.

This clonotype was observed many times. The chain recombines TRBV5-1 with TRBJ1-2; D not certain. Trimming shortened V by 7 bases and J by 6 bases, and 13 bases separated the two germline ends. The CDR3 is 12 amino acids. Germline-derived CDR1 and CDR2 are SGHRS and YFSETQ. CDR3 protein: CASYEDSHGYTF. The CDR3 DNA is TGCGCCAGCTATGAGGACTCCCATGGCTACACCTTC.

The chain has TRBV28 and TRBJ2-3; D is possibly TRBD1 (5 bases). CDR1 is MDHEN, CDR2 SYDVKM, per germline. The CDR3 has 14 amino acids. V was pared by 2 bases and J by 6 bases, with 12 bases between. DNA for the CDR3: TGTGCCAGCAGTTTACTGGACACCGCCGATACGCAGTATTTT. This encodes CASSLLDTADTQYF.

This chain joins TRBV7-2 and TRBJ2-4, with D possibly being TRBD2 (6 bases). Germline CDR1 and CDR2: SGHTA and FQGNSA. Trimming shortened V by 5 bases and J by 15 bases, and 23 bases separated the two germline ends. The CDR3 contains 14 residues. Here the CDR3 reads CASSPGSSGPNPYF. The CDR3 DNA sequence: TGTGCCAGCAGCCCCGGGTCCAGCGGGCCAAATCCGTACTTC.

This clonotype was recorded a few times. The rearrangement uses TRBV11-2 and TRBJ1-4; TRBD1 is a possible D gene (6 bases). Trimming stripped 1 base from V and 5 bases from J, with 20 bases between. Germline lookup yields CDR1 SGHAT and CDR2 FQNNGV. The CDR3 length is 18 residues. CDR3 region: CASSLAQTSGTWNEKLFF. The CDR3 DNA is TGTGCCAGCAGCTTAGCCCAGACCTCCGGGACATGGAATGAAAAACTGTTTTTT.

This clonotype was detected a few times. CDR3 protein: CASSLDRGTEQFF. The CDR3 DNA reads TGTGCCAGCAGTCTCGACAGGGGAACTGAGCAGTTCTTC. The chain combines TRBV12-3 or TRBV12-4 with TRBJ2-1; 8 nucleotides align to TRBD1. The J segment lost 9 bases and the V segment lost 5 bases, leaving 6 bases of the junction unmatched. This CDR3 comprises 13 residues.

This clonotype showed up many times. The rearrangement uses TRBV29-1 and TRBJ2-3; D ambiguous. V shed 5 bases and J shed 5 bases, with 8 bases lying between them. The length of the CDR3 is 11 residues. Looked up from germline, CDR1 is SQVTM and CDR2 is ANQGSEA. This chain's CDR3 is CSVTSIDTQYF. The CDR3 region has the DNA TGCAGCGTTACGAGTATAGATACGCAGTATTTT.

The V call is TRBV6-5, the J call TRBJ1-2; D remains ambiguous. The CDR3 covers 12 residues. Trimming stripped 4 bases from V and 8 bases from J, with 11 bases between. Germline values: CDR1 MNHEY, CDR2 SVGAGI. Here the CDR3 reads CASSSGILGYTF. Here the CDR3 DNA reads TGTGCCAGCAGTTCAGGCATCCTAGGCTACACCTTC.

This clonotype showed up just a few times. V and J are TRBV27 and TRBJ2-2; D is perhaps TRBD1 (5 bases). From germline, CDR1 is MNHEY and CDR2 SMNVEV (reference sequence). The CDR3 length is 13 residues. V lost 5 bases and J lost 5, with 9 bases in between. In DNA form, the CDR3 reads TGTGCCAGCAGTACGCAGGGAACCGGGGAGCTGTTTTTT. Residues: CASSTQGTGELFF.

This clonotype turned up a few times. The genes are TRBV18 and TRBJ1-1, with D possibly matching TRBD1 (6 bases). CDR3 size: 14 residues. CDR1 and CDR2 from the germline V gene are KGHSH and LQKENI. Trimming removed 3 bases at V and 3 bases at J, with 11 bases between. In nucleotides, the CDR3 is TGTGCCAGCTCACCGAACAGGGCTGACACTGAAGCTTTCTTT. This encodes CASSPNRADTEAFF.

DNA for the CDR3: TGTGCCAGCTCCCCGCGGGGGCTGCGGGGACAGGGGGCAAGTACTGAAGCTTTCTTT. Protein product: CASSPRGLRGQGASTEAFF. This chain uses TRBV18 with TRBJ1-1; 12 nucleotides agree with TRBD1. From germline, CDR1 is KGHSH and CDR2 LQKENI. The junction had 19 bases not matched to a gene; V was cut back by 6 bases and J by 5 bases. This CDR3 contains 19 residues.

The chain combines TRBV18 with TRBJ1-1, with TRBD1 as a possible D gene (5 bases). The V gene lost 4 bases and the J gene lost 7 bases, with 19 bases spanning the gap. In germline, CDR1 is KGHSH, CDR2 LQKENI. The CDR3 runs 15 residues. This CDR3 reads CASSQRVSGAGEAFF. The CDR3 coding sequence is TGTGCCAGCTCACAGCGTGTATCCGGGGCCGGTGAAGCTTTCTTT.

This chain joins TRBV12-3 or TRBV12-4 and TRBJ1-5; D call uncertain. The CDR3 length is 13 residues. With 4 bases removed from V and 5 bases from J, the gap between germline ends came to 9 bases. CDR3 nucleotides: TGTGCCAGCAGTTCCGGGTTTGATCAGCCCCAGCATTTT. This translates into CASSSGFDQPQHF.

The rearrangement joins TRBV11-1 to TRBJ2-7; D may be TRBD2 (6 bases). V was cut by 4 bases and J by 2 bases, with 9 bases left in between. The germline CDR1 and CDR2 sequences are SGHAT and FQDESV (reference sequence). This CDR3 spans 13 amino acids. The CDR3 is CASSWRATYEQYF. The CDR3 region has the DNA TGTGCCAGCAGCTGGAGGGCGACCTACGAGCAGTACTTC.

This clonotype has ten or more counts. CDR3 residues: CASSSWDGQPQHF. The CDR3 DNA reads as TGTGCCAGCAGTTCGTGGGACGGGCAGCCCCAGCATTTT. The chain uses TRBV6-5 and TRBJ1-5, with a weak D call TRBD1 (5 bases). The CDR3 contains 13 residues. The V end was cut by 4 bases, the J end by 7 bases, with 11 bases between. Germline lookup yields CDR1 MNHEY and CDR2 SVGAGI.

The rearrangement joins TRBV6-6 to TRBJ1-6; D possibly corresponds to TRBD1 (5 bases). Germline V gene lookup returns CDR1 MNHNY and CDR2 SVGAGI (reference sequence). The CDR3 is made up of 16 amino acids. The DNA for the CDR3 is TGTGCATCCCTCGGGGGAGGTAGCTCCTATAATTCACCCCTCCACTTT. Residues: CASLGGGSSYNSPLHF.

This clonotype has only a few counts. The CDR3 coding sequence is TGTGCCAGCAGTTCGACCGCCTCCTACGAGCAGTACGTC. Protein product: CASSSTASYEQYV. The V gene is TRBV12-3 or TRBV12-4, the J gene TRBJ2-7; D gene ambiguous. V was trimmed by 4 bases and J by 0 bases, leaving 7 bases between them. There are 13 residues in the CDR3.